The clone carrying this T cell receptor (beta chain) has more than one count but fewer than ten. The TCR beta CDR3 regions underwent amplification using RNA transcripts as the source. TCR CDR3 underwent first-round RT-PCR with the HTBI primer set. TCRdb fed the multiplex PCR reads into MiXCR, producing one record per CDR3 protein. The table lists approximately 610,000 distinct CDR3 sequences, roughly a sixth of them singletons. Diagnosis rested on symptoms, serum thyroxine and TRAb, thyroid ultrasound, and orbital computed tomography. This sample is drawn from a study of T cells in Graves' hyperthyroidism and ophthalmopathy. This receptor was taken from a woman between 18 and 29 years old with Graves' hyperthyroidism. The sample was blood.

CDR3 in DNA: TGTGCCAGCAGCAACGACCTCTATGGCTACACCTTC. Protein product: CASSNDLYGYTF. The gene calls are TRBV11-1 and TRBJ1-2; D remains ambiguous. The germline V and J ends were trimmed by 5 bases and 4 bases, with 8 bases remaining between them. Germline assignment: CDR1 SGHAT and CDR2 FQDESV (reference sequence). This CDR3 contains 12 residues. Full variable domain (remainder filled in from reference TRBV11-1 and TRBJ1-2): EAEVAQSPRYKITEKSQAVAFWCDPISGHATLYWYRQILGQGPELLVQFQDESVVDDSQLPKDRFSAERLKGVDSTLKIQPAELGDSAMYLCASSNDLYGYTFGSGTRLTVV.